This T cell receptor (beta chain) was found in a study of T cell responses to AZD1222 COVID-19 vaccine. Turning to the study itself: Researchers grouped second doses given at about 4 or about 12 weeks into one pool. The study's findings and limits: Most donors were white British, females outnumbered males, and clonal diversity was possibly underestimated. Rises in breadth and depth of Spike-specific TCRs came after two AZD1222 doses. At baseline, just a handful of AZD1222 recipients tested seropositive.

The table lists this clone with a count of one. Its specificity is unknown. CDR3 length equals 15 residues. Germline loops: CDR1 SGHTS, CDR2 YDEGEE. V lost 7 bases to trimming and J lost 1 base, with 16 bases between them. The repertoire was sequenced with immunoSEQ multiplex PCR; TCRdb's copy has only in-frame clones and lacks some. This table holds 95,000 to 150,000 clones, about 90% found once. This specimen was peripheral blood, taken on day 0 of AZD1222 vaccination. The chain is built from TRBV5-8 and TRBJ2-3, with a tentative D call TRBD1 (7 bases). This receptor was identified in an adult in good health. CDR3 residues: CASGGGRAGTDTQYF. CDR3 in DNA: TGTGCCAGCGGAGGGGGCAGGGCGGGCACAGATACGCAGTATTTT. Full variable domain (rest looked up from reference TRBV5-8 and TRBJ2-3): EAGVTQSPTHLIKTRGQQATLRCSPISGHTSVYWYQQALGLGLQFLLWYDEGEERNRGNFPPRFSGRQFPNYSSELNVNALELEDSALYLCASGGGRAGTDTQYFGPGTRLTVL.